Given below is one T cell receptor beta chain in context. Its antigen is not known. These data belong to a study of cytomegalovirus exposure and HLA in healthy donors. There are 15 residues in the CDR3. V was cut by 5 bases and J by 5 bases, with 18 bases left in between. Germline CDR1 and CDR2: LNHDA and SQIVND (reference sequence). Study-wide findings and caveats: A few CMV-associated chains were confirmed in vitro to be specific for CMV antigens. In a later analysis, TCR beta V- and J-gene trimming showed a link to a missense DCLRE1C variant. In an earlier analysis, productive rearrangement rates for most beta V segments clustered near 87% or 30%. A later analysis found common viral pathogens apparently linked to several of the most significant clusters.

The PCR was carried out with 60 Vbeta primers and 13 Jbeta primers. Some clones are missing from TCRdb's copy, which holds only in-frame ones; the method was immunoSEQ multiplex PCR. The sample includes about 190,000 clones. The sequence derives from a woman in her thirties in good health and CMV-seropositive. The gene calls are TRBV19 and TRBJ1-2; TRBD1 is a possible D gene (5 bases). Specimen: PBMCs. DNA for the CDR3: TGTGCCAGTAGTTACGCCGTCGGGGGTCGTTATGGCTACACCTTC. Its translation: CASSYAVGGRYGYTF.